These T cell receptor beta chains were read from a single sample in a study of blood T cell repertoires in COVID-19. Clones were read by immunoSEQ multiplex PCR, and TCRdb kept only the in-frame ones, dropping some. In the table there are about 170,000 clones, more than 75% of which are singletons. Sequencing used peripheral blood. These receptors were taken from an elderly woman with COVID-19, enrolled during active disease. CDR3s include the opening cysteine and the closing phenylalanine or tryptophan. Each record gives: V gene, clone size, J gene, D gene, CDR3 protein, CDR3 DNA. The D gene is left open where the match is weak. A clone size is listed for some rows: how often the clone was seen (once, few, many), or a class if it is expanded.

TRBV28,-,TRBJ1-6,TRBD1,CASSLGWTGDSPLHF,TGTGCCAGCAGTTTGGGATGGACAGGGGATTCACCCCTCCACTTT
TRBV5-1,-,TRBJ2-7,-,CASSLVAGGSYEQYF,TGCGCCAGCAGCTTGGTCGCAGGAGGTTCCTACGAGCAGTACTTC
TRBV7-6,-,TRBJ1-1,-,CASSLTKQGRPEAFF,TGTGCCAGCAGCTTGACTAAACAGGGACGTCCTGAAGCTTTCTTT
TRBV12-3/TRBV12-4,once,TRBJ2-7,-,CASSPDSSYEQYF,TGTGCCAGCAGTCCGGACAGCTCCTACGAGCAGTACTTC
TRBV2,-,TRBJ1-1,-,CASSAPGNSGPALTEAFF,TGTGCCAGCAGTGCTCCGGGGAATTCCGGACCGGCTCTGACTGAAGCTTTCTTT
TRBV12-3/TRBV12-4,-,TRBJ1-5,-,CASSHGSEPQHF,TGTGCCAGCAGTCATGGGAGTGAGCCCCAGCATTTT
TRBV4-2,-,TRBJ2-7,-,CASSPQGAGNYEQYF,TGTGCCAGCAGCCCCCAAGGCGCAGGGAACTACGAGCAGTACTTC
TRBV21-1,-,TRBJ1-2,-,CASSKFGGYTF,TGTGCCAGCAGCAAATTCGGTGGCTACACCTTC
TRBV19,-,TRBJ2-1,TRBD1,CASSQGQGLTYNEQFF,TGTGCCAGTAGTCAAGGACAGGGGCTCACCTACAATGAGCAGTTCTTC
TRBV13,-,TRBJ2-1,TRBD1,CASSSGGQGNNEQFF,TGTGCCAGCAGCTCGGGCGGACAGGGTAACAATGAGCAGTTCTTC
TRBV29-1,-,TRBJ2-7,TRBD1,CSVGNRGLAEQYF,TGCAGCGTTGGAAACAGGGGGCTCGCCGAGCAGTACTTC
TRBV5-1,-,TRBJ1-1,-,CASSLAGQGEAFF,TGCGCCAGCAGCTTAGCAGGTCAGGGTGAAGCTTTCTTT
TRBV5-1,-,TRBJ2-5,TRBD2,CASSFISGNGETQYF,TGCGCCAGCAGCTTTATTAGCGGGAACGGAGAGACCCAGTACTTC
TRBV5-1,-,TRBJ1-5,-,CASSLGLGGDQPQHF,TGCGCCAGCAGCTTGGGTCTGGGCGGGGATCAGCCCCAGCATTTT
TRBV27,few,TRBJ1-1,TRBD1,CASSPWDRVNTEAFF,TGTGCCAGCAGTCCGTGGGACAGGGTGAACACTGAAGCTTTCTTT
TRBV2,-,TRBJ1-1,-,CASSESQGIGTEAFF,TGTGCCAGCAGTGAGTCTCAGGGAATAGGCACTGAAGCTTTCTTT
TRBV6-1,-,TRBJ1-5,TRBD1,CASSEASGQYQPQHF,TGTGCCAGCAGTGAAGCTTCGGGACAGTATCAGCCCCAGCATTTT
TRBV27,few,TRBJ1-5,TRBD1,CASSLGTGNQPQHF,TGTGCCAGCAGTTTAGGGACAGGGAATCAGCCCCAGCATTTT
TRBV25-1,-,TRBJ1-1,TRBD1,CASSHTGVSEAFF,TGTGCCAGCAGTCATACAGGGGTATCTGAAGCTTTCTTT
TRBV7-2,-,TRBJ1-2,TRBD1,CASKLLQGNYGYTF,TGTGCCAGCAAACTATTACAGGGGAACTATGGCTACACCTTC
TRBV6-5,-,TRBJ2-7,TRBD2,CASSYSPPGAGDEQYF,TGTGCCAGCAGTTACTCACCCCCTGGAGCGGGAGACGAGCAGTACTTC
TRBV7-6,-,TRBJ2-1,-,CASSLDQGTYNEQFF,TGTGCCAGCAGCTTAGACCAGGGAACCTACAATGAGCAGTTCTTC
TRBV18,-,TRBJ1-2,-,CASSLEDYGYTF,TGTGCCAGCTCACTAGAAGACTATGGCTACACCTTC
TRBV28,once,TRBJ2-7,-,CASRRRAGGTYEQYF,TGTGCCAGCAGGAGGCGCGCTGGAGGGACCTACGAGCAGTACTTC
TRBV5-1,-,TRBJ1-2,-,CASSLNRVDGYTF,TGCGCCAGCAGCTTGAACAGGGTTGATGGCTACACCTTC
TRBV3-1/TRBV3-2,-,TRBJ2-5,-,CASRIGSVRGQETQYF,TGTGCCAGCAGGATAGGGAGTGTAAGGGGGCAAGAGACCCAGTACTTC
TRBV9,-,TRBJ2-3,-,CASSVGSTTDTQYF,TGTGCCAGCAGCGTAGGTTCTACCACAGATACGCAGTATTTT
TRBV19,-,TRBJ2-4,-,CASSSQVLAKNIQYF,TGTGCCAGTAGTAGTCAGGTCCTAGCCAAAAACATTCAGTACTTC
TRBV19,-,TRBJ2-6,-,CASSSIQVTGANVLTF,TGTGCCAGTAGTAGTATACAGGTAACCGGGGCCAACGTCCTGACTTTC
TRBV19,-,TRBJ1-4,TRBD1,CASSPPGQVSGANEKLFF,TGTGCCAGTAGTCCGCCGGGACAGGTCTCGGGAGCTAATGAAAAACTGTTTTTT
TRBV23-1,-,TRBJ1-2,TRBD1,CASSPGQGEGYTF,TGCGCCAGCAGTCCGGGACAGGGGGAGGGCTACACCTTC
TRBV12-3/TRBV12-4,once,TRBJ1-2,-,CASTELGAGYTF,TGTGCCAGCACCGAACTGGGGGCTGGCTACACCTTC
TRBV18,once,TRBJ1-2,TRBD1,CASSRDRGQNYGYTF,TGTGCCAGCTCCAGGGACAGGGGGCAAAACTATGGCTACACCTTC
TRBV18,-,TRBJ2-7,TRBD1,CASSPGTGAIASEQYF,TGTGCCAGCTCACCCGGGACAGGGGCGATTGCTAGCGAGCAGTACTTC
TRBV11-3,-,TRBJ1-1,-,CASSLGSGGNTEAFF,TGTGCCAGCAGCTTAGGTTCTGGGGGCAACACTGAAGCTTTCTTT
TRBV5-1,-,TRBJ2-4,TRBD2,CASSLDIAGGGYNIQYF,TGCGCCAGCAGCCTTGATATAGCGGGAGGAGGCTACAACATTCAGTACTTC
TRBV5-4,-,TRBJ2-7,TRBD1,CASSYGTGADYEQYF,TGTGCCAGCAGCTATGGGACAGGGGCGGACTACGAGCAGTACTTC
TRBV5-4,once,TRBJ2-5,TRBD2,CASSLAGASGRRVDQETQYF,TGTGCCAGCAGCTTGGCCGGGGCTAGCGGGAGACGGGTGGACCAAGAGACCCAGTACTTC
TRBV4-1,-,TRBJ1-4,-,CASSQLGGGPNEKLFF,TGCGCCAGCAGCCAGCTGGGTGGCGGCCCTAATGAAAAACTGTTTTTT
TRBV19,-,TRBJ2-1,-,CASSTPTTYNEQFF,TGTGCCAGTAGTACACCGACTACTTACAATGAGCAGTTCTTC
TRBV5-6,-,TRBJ2-1,-,CASSSDRYNEQFF,TGTGCCAGCAGCTCGGACAGATACAATGAGCAGTTCTTC
TRBV2,once,TRBJ1-1,-,CASRSTGSRVAFF,TGTGCCAGCCGAAGTACAGGTTCTAGGGTAGCTTTCTTT
TRBV10-3,once,TRBJ2-3,-,CAISAQGGQGANTQYF,TGTGCCATCAGTGCACAGGGGGGGCAGGGGGCGAATACGCAGTATTTT
TRBV7-3,-,TRBJ2-2,-,CASSRGTGSDGELFF,TGTGCCAGCAGCCGAGGGACTGGCTCGGACGGGGAGCTGTTTTTT
TRBV7-2,once,TRBJ1-3,-,CASSLLGGGSGNTIYF,TGTGCCAGCAGCTTACTTGGGGGCGGGTCTGGAAACACCATATATTTT